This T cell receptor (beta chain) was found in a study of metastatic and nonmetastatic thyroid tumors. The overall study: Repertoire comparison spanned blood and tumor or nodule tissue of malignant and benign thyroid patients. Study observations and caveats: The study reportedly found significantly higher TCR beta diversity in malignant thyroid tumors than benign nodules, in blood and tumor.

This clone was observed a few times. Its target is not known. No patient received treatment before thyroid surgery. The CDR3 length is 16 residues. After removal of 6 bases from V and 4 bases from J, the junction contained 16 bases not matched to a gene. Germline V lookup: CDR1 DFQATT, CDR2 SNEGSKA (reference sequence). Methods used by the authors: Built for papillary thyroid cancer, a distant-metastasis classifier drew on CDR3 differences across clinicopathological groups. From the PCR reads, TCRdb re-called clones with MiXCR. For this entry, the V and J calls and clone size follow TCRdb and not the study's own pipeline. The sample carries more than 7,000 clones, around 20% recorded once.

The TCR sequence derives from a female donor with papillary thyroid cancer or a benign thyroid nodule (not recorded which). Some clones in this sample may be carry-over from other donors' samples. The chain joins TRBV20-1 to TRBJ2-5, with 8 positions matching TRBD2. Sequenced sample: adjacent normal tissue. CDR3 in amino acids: CSADLAGGLGGETQYF. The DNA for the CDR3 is TGCAGTGCCGATTTGGCGGGGGGACTGGGGGGAGAGACCCAGTACTTC.